These 27 T cell receptor beta chains originate from one sample sequenced in a study of shared clonotypes between healthy human individuals. The method was immunoSEQ multiplex PCR; TCRdb's version includes in-frame clones alone and lacks a portion of them. The data show 950,000 to 1,200,000 clones, approximately 80% seen once. The sequenced material came from memory CD4+ T cells from PBMCs. Subset specified: CD45RA-negative fraction. These receptors all come from a man aged 18 to 30 in good health. Some clones in this sample may be carry-over from other donors' samples.

The chain links TRBV29-1 to TRBJ2-4, with D unresolved. CDR1 SQVTM and CDR2 ANQGSEA come from the germline V gene. The CDR3 is made up of 14 amino acids. The ends were cut back, 4 bases at V and 0 bases at J, with 10 bases in the middle. The DNA of the CDR3 is TGCAGCGTTGTTACCCTTTTAGCCAAAAACATTCAGTACTTC. It is translated as CSVVTLLAKNIQYF.

This rearrangement joins TRBV29-1 to TRBJ2-5, with 7 bases lining up with TRBD2. Germline assignment: CDR1 SQVTM and CDR2 ANQGSEA. The CDR3 covers 12 residues. J was trimmed by 5 bases and V by 4 bases; bases with no gene match: 4. The CDR3 reads CSVGSGGETQYF. In nucleotides, the CDR3 is TGCAGCGTTGGGTCCGGGGGGGAGACCCAGTACTTC.

In this sample, this clone turned up a few times. The genes are TRBV2 and TRBJ2-7; 7 bases line up with TRBD1. Germline CDR1 and CDR2: SNHLY and FYNNEI. This CDR3 contains 12 residues. V lost 6 bases, J lost 2 bases, and 1 base stayed unmatched. The CDR3 region has the DNA TGTGCCAGCAGCGGGACAGCCTACGAGCAGTACTTC. Its translation is CASSGTAYEQYF. Variable domain in full (rest from reference TRBV2 and TRBJ2-7): EPEVTQTPSHQVTQMGQEVILRCVPISNHLYFYWYRQILGQKVEFLVSFYNNEISEKSEIFDDQFSVERPDGSNFTLKIRSTKLEDSAMYFCASSGTAYEQYFGPGTRLTVT.

This chain links TRBV7-2 with TRBJ2-2; D not certain. The CDR3 runs 13 residues. The V gene's germline CDR1 is SGHTA and CDR2 FQGNSA. V lost 3 bases and J lost 7, with 9 bases in between. CDR3 loop: CASSLVRDGELFF. Here the CDR3 DNA reads TGTGCCAGCAGCTTGGTTAGGGACGGGGAGCTGTTTTTT.

As to this clone: The same CDR3 can be traced to other DNA sequences in this sample. The genes are TRBV30 and TRBJ2-5; 9 nucleotides line up with TRBD2. The CDR3 covers 14 residues. Germline CDR1 is GTSNPN and CDR2 is SVGIG (reference sequence). The V segment lost 0 bases and the J segment 5 bases; nucleotides outside the gene matches: 4. The CDR3 coding sequence is TGTGCCTGGAGTGTTGGTAGCGGGAGTGAGACCCAGTACTTC. Translated, it gives CAWSVGSGSETQYF.

The chain links TRBV5-6 to TRBJ1-2; TRBD1 might be the D (5 bases). Deletions cut 4 bases from V and 0 bases from J, with 13 bases between. The CDR3 is 15 amino acids. CDR1 SGHDT and CDR2 YYEEEE come from the germline V gene. The CDR3 DNA is TGTGCCAGCAGCGCGGGGACGAGAGCTAACTATGGCTACACCTTC. Its translation is CASSAGTRANYGYTF.

The rearrangement uses TRBV7-2 and TRBJ1-2; perhaps TRBD1 as D (5 bases). This CDR3 has 15 residues. In germline, CDR1 is SGHTA, CDR2 FQGNSA. Between the trimmed V and J ends, which lost 1 base and 4 bases, there was a span of 13 bases. The CDR3, as DNA: TGTGCCAGCAGCTTAGGTGTTCCGACAGCCTATGGCTACACCTTC. It encodes CASSLGVPTAYGYTF. The complete variable domain, with remaining parts taken from reference TRBV7-2 and TRBJ1-2, reads GAGVSQSPSNKVTEKGKDVELRCDPISGHTALYWYRQSLGQGLEFLIYFQGNSAPDKSGLPSDRFSAERTGGSVSTLTIQRTQQEDSAVYLCASSLGVPTAYGYTFGSGTRLTVV.

The chain combines TRBV7-6 with TRBJ2-3; 10 positions match TRBD2. This CDR3 contains 16 residues. The V segment lost 3 bases and the J segment 3 bases; nucleotides outside the gene matches: 6. The germline V gene has CDR1 SGHVS and CDR2 FNYEAQ. DNA for the CDR3: TGTGCCAGCAGCTTTTGGGCTAGCGGGAGTACAGATACGCAGTATTTT. This encodes CASSFWASGSTDTQYF.

The chain uses TRBV7-9 and TRBJ2-3, with TRBD1 identical over 9 bases. This CDR3 region has 17 residues. Germline CDR1 and CDR2: SEHNR and FQNEAQ (reference sequence). With 5 bases clipped from V and 1 base from J, the junction kept 10 bases outside the gene matches. This CDR3 is CASSRWDRDRGTDTQYF. CDR3 DNA: TGTGCCAGCAGCAGGTGGGACCGGGACAGGGGCACAGATACGCAGTATTTT.

The rearrangement links TRBV28 to TRBJ1-2, with TRBD1 as a possible D gene (5 bases). From germline, CDR1 is MDHEN and CDR2 SYDVKM. The germline V and J ends were trimmed by 2 bases and 10 bases, with 17 bases remaining between them. The CDR3 is made up of 14 amino acids. The CDR3 DNA sequence: TGTGCCAGCAGTTTACTGAGTGGTTCCGGGACCTACACCTTC. Encoded protein: CASSLLSGSGTYTF.

This chain connects TRBV11-2 to TRBJ2-2, with 12 bases that match TRBD2. The V gene end was trimmed by 5 bases and the J gene end by 7 bases; junction bases not matched to a gene: 5. This CDR3 region has 15 residues. Germline V lookup: CDR1 SGHAT, CDR2 FQNNGV. CDR3 sequence reads: CASSRTSGTGGELFF. The CDR3 nucleotides read TGTGCCAGCAGCCGGACTAGCGGGACGGGCGGGGAGCTGTTTTTT.

The rearrangement uses TRBV5-1 and TRBJ2-5; no clear D. Germline-derived CDR1 and CDR2 are SGHRS and YFSETQ. The CDR3 is 14 residues long. Trimming took 4 bases from V and 4 from J, leaving 14 bases between them. CDR3 sequence: CASSRDPAVETQYF. In nucleotides, the CDR3 is TGCGCCAGCAGCCGTGACCCGGCGGTAGAGACCCAGTACTTC. The full variable domain, with the rest looked up from reference TRBV5-1 and TRBJ2-5, is KAGVTQTPRYLIKTRGQQVTLSCSPISGHRSVSWYQQTPGQGLQFLFEYFSETQRNKGNFPGRFSGRQFSNSRSEMNVSTLELGDSALYLCASSRDPAVETQYFGPGTRLLVL.

The chain couples TRBV29-1 to TRBJ2-1; D unresolved. Looked up from germline, CDR1 is SQVTM and CDR2 is ANQGSEA. Trimming left V 8 bases short and J 1 base short, with 9 bases between. The CDR3 sequence is 12 residues long. As DNA, the CDR3 is TGCAGCACCGAGGAATCCTACAATGAGCAGTTCTTC. Residues: CSTEESYNEQFF.

The rearrangement links TRBV6-1 to TRBJ1-2; the D is unclear. The CDR3 has 12 amino acids. The V and J ends lost 7 bases and 1 base respectively, with 7 bases between them. The V gene's germline CDR1 is MNHNS and CDR2 SASEGT. The CDR3 region has the DNA TGTGCCAGCACTTTGGATAACTATGGCTACACCTTC. Translation gives CASTLDNYGYTF.

This clone was detected only a few times. This sequence joins TRBV27 and TRBJ2-7, with 9 nucleotides matching TRBD2. Germline loops: CDR1 MNHEY, CDR2 SMNVEV (reference sequence). This CDR3 contains 13 residues. After removal of 6 bases from V and 4 bases from J, the junction contained 4 bases not matched to a gene. CDR3 protein: CASRTGLAYEQYF. The DNA of the CDR3 is TGTGCCAGCAGAACGGGACTAGCTTACGAGCAGTACTTC.

Of note for this clone: The sample contains more than one DNA sequence encoding this CDR3. The gene calls are TRBV14 and TRBJ1-2; D is undetermined. This CDR3 is built from 12 residues. V shed 1 base and J shed 8 bases, with 8 bases lying between them. Germline V gene data show CDR1 as SGHDN and CDR2 as FVKESK. For the CDR3, the DNA is TGTGCCAGCAGCCAAGTCGGTTACGGCTACACCTTC. It is translated as CASSQVGYGYTF.

This sequence joins TRBV4-1 and TRBJ1-2, with D tentatively TRBD1 (6 bases). Germline CDR1 and CDR2: MGHRA and YSYEKL. The CDR3 totals 15 residues. The V end was cut by 3 bases, the J end by 3 bases, with 14 bases between. The CDR3 loop is CASSQTTGLDYGYTF. Written as DNA, the CDR3 is TGCGCCAGCAGCCAGACAACAGGGTTGGACTATGGCTACACCTTC.

The chain carries TRBV4-2 and TRBJ2-7, with 8 bases fitting TRBD2. Germline values: CDR1 LGHNA, CDR2 YNFKEQ. CDR3 size: 17 residues. With 4 bases clipped from V and 2 bases from J, the junction kept 13 bases outside the gene matches. CDR3 nucleotide sequence: TGTGCCAGCAGCCGAGCCCTTGGGCGGGAGGCCCCCTACGAGCAGTACTTC. Translated, it gives CASSRALGREAPYEQYF.

V is TRBV5-1 and J is TRBJ2-7; the match to TRBD2 covers 10 bases. V trimming: 4 bases; J trimming: 6 bases; junction bases outside the gene matches: 16. The CDR3 totals 17 residues. From germline, CDR1 is SGHRS and CDR2 YFSETQ. Here the CDR3 DNA reads TGCGCCAGCAGCCCGGCGTCAGGAGTAGCGGGAGGATCCGAGCAGTACTTC. Amino acid sequence: CASSPASGVAGGSEQYF. The whole variable domain, filled in from reference TRBV5-1 and TRBJ2-7, reads KAGVTQTPRYLIKTRGQQVTLSCSPISGHRSVSWYQQTPGQGLQFLFEYFSETQRNKGNFPGRFSGRQFSNSRSEMNVSTLELGDSALYLCASSPASGVAGGSEQYFGPGTRLTVT.

The chain couples TRBV27 to TRBJ1-1; D remains ambiguous. Trimming removed 3 bases at V and 2 bases at J, with 10 bases between. The CDR3 extends over 14 amino acids. Germline CDR1 is MNHEY and CDR2 is SMNVEV (reference sequence). The CDR3 sequence: CASSFLDPNTEAFF. In DNA, the CDR3 is TGTGCCAGCAGTTTCCTTGACCCAAACACTGAAGCTTTCTTT.

The chain has TRBV6-1 and TRBJ2-7; 10 bases are shared with TRBD2. The CDR3 consists of 15 residues. V dropped 2 bases and J dropped 5; count of bases not matched to a gene: 6. Germline loops: CDR1 MNHNS, CDR2 SASEGT. The CDR3 DNA sequence: TGTGCCAGCAGTGAAAACTGGCTAGCGGGAGACGAGCAGTACTTC. Translation gives CASSENWLAGDEQYF.

The rearrangement uses TRBV27 and TRBJ2-3; D gene uncertain. Looked up from germline, CDR1 is MNHEY and CDR2 is SMNVEV (reference sequence). The CDR3 loop spans 15 amino acids. Trimming cost V 4 bases and J 1 base, with 12 bases left between them. CDR3 DNA sequence: TGTGCCAGCAGTTCAACATCGTGGCGCACAGATACGCAGTATTTT. It is translated as CASSSTSWRTDTQYF.

For this clone: One end of the junction fails to match germline, which may point to a read error. J is TRBJ2-7 and V is TRBV11-2; 7 nucleotides agree with TRBD2. CDR3 length: 13 residues. The V gene's germline CDR1 is SGHAT and CDR2 FQNNGV. DNA of the CDR3: TGTGCCGGCAGCTTCGGGGGAGGGGTCGAGCAGTACTTC. Translated, it gives CAGSFGGGVEQYF.

Only a few counts were recorded for this clone. The chain uses TRBV4-1 and TRBJ2-3; D uncertain. Germline V CDR1 and CDR2: MGHRA, YSYEKL. The CDR3 has 15 amino acids. Trimming took 6 bases from V and 4 from J, leaving 17 bases between them. CDR3 nucleotides: TGCGCCAGCAGTCTTGTAGTTGGCGGCGCAGATACGCAGTATTTT. Residues: CASSLVVGGADTQYF.

The chain couples TRBV28 to TRBJ1-5, with a possible D match to TRBD1 (6 bases). In germline, CDR1 is MDHEN, CDR2 SYDVKM. Between the trimmed V and J ends, which lost 3 bases and 10 bases, there was a span of 25 bases. The CDR3 is 17 amino acids. The CDR3 region is CASSLDRGHQDGSPQHF. CDR3 in DNA: TGTGCCAGCAGTTTGGACAGAGGACATCAAGACGGATCACCCCAGCATTTT.

This clone was seen ten or more times. The V call is TRBV7-9, the J call TRBJ2-7, with D perhaps matching TRBD2 (6 bases). The CDR3 runs 15 residues. In germline, CDR1 is SEHNR, CDR2 FQNEAQ (reference sequence). With 0 bases removed from V and 7 bases from J, the gap between germline ends came to 16 bases. This CDR3 reads CASSLAGSRSWEQYF. The CDR3 DNA is TGTGCCAGCAGCTTAGCCGGGAGCCGGTCGTGGGAGCAGTACTTC.

The V and J genes are TRBV7-6 and TRBJ2-6; D uncertain. The CDR3 has 17 residues. Trimming removed 0 bases from V and 0 bases from J, with 9 bases in between. Looked up from germline, CDR1 is SGHVS and CDR2 is FNYEAQ. For the CDR3, the DNA is TGTGCCAGCAGCTTAGCGTACGGTGTCTCTGGGGCCAACGTCCTGACTTTC. Its translation is CASSLAYGVSGANVLTF.